Listed here are 14 T cell receptor beta chains from one sample, sequenced in a study of PD-L1 blockade in urothelial cancer. Produced via immunoSEQ multiplex PCR; TCRdb's table is partial and in-frame only. The sample records some 27,000 clones, over 80% being singletons. The specimen comprised PBMCs, sampled around atezolizumab (anti-PD-L1) treatment. The receptor set was obtained from a man aged 50 to 59 with urothelial cancer.

The gene calls are TRBV5-1 and TRBJ2-3; the match to TRBD1 covers 7 bases. Germline trimming cut 4 bases from V and 7 bases from J; bases unmatched to any gene: 18. Germline V gives CDR1 SGHRS, CDR2 YFSETQ. This CDR3 has 17 amino acids. For the CDR3, the DNA is TGCGCCAGCAGCCGCGGACAGGCGGGTTTGAGTGGAAATACGCAGTATTTT. It translates to CASSRGQAGLSGNTQYF.

This clone was found once. This sequence may be a read error, since a much larger clone differs from it by one base. V gene TRBV5-1 combines with J gene TRBJ1-2, with D perhaps TRBD1 (5 bases). The CDR3 is 12 amino acids. Deletions cut 4 bases from V and 6 bases from J, with 10 bases between. Germline V gene lookup returns CDR1 SGHRS and CDR2 YFSETQ. CDR3 nucleotide sequence: TGCGCCAGCAGCAAGACAGCAAATGGCTACACCTTC. This codes for CASSKTANGYTF.

The chain recombines TRBV6-4 with TRBJ2-1; perhaps TRBD2 as D (5 bases). The germline V gene has CDR1 MRHNA and CDR2 SNTAGT. Deletions cut 5 bases from V and 4 bases from J, with 9 bases between. This CDR3 has 13 amino acids. The CDR3 protein is CASSLQRYNEQFF. As DNA, the CDR3 is TGTGCCAGCAGTCTCCAGCGGTACAATGAGCAGTTCTTC.

The V gene is TRBV11-2, the J gene TRBJ2-7, with D possibly TRBD1 on 6 matching bases. V was clipped by 3 bases and J by 7 bases, with 10 bases between them. The CDR3 sequence is 12 residues long. From germline, CDR1 is SGHAT and CDR2 FQNNGV. CDR3: CASSFLGTEQYF. CDR3 bases: TGTGCCAGCAGCTTTTTGGGGACAGAGCAGTACTTC.

This clone was counted between two and nine times. This chain uses TRBV2 with TRBJ1-2; possibly TRBD1 for D (6 bases). The V gene lost 9 bases and the J gene lost 5 bases, with 22 bases spanning the gap. Germline CDR1 reads SNHLY; CDR2 reads FYNNEI. The CDR3 sequence is 15 residues long. CDR3 amino acids: CASQGTRTAEYGYTF. The CDR3 bases are TGTGCCAGTCAAGGGACCAGGACAGCGGAATATGGCTACACCTTC.

A few counts support this clone. The chain employs TRBV29-1 and TRBJ2-1, with D possibly TRBD1 on 6 matching bases. CDR3 length equals 15 residues. Germline V gene data show CDR1 as SQVTM and CDR2 as ANQGSEA. V was shortened by 4 bases and J by 3 bases, with 16 bases between the two germline ends. CDR3 sequence: CSVGRQGSIYNEQFF. The DNA of the CDR3 is TGCAGCGTTGGGCGGCAGGGGTCAATCTACAATGAGCAGTTCTTC.

The J gene is TRBJ2-3, the V gene TRBV18, with TRBD2 identical over 13 bases. V lost 1 base to trimming and J lost 2 bases; unmatched junction nucleotides: 3. CDR1 KGHSH and CDR2 LQKENI come from the germline V gene. This CDR3 contains 17 residues. CDR3 amino acids: CASSPRTSGSTTDTQYF. For the CDR3, the DNA is TGTGCCAGCTCACCACGGACTAGCGGGAGTACCACAGATACGCAGTATTTT.

This rearrangement joins TRBV7-2 to TRBJ1-5; D is undetermined. Germline V CDR1 and CDR2: SGHTA, FQGNSA. The V end was cut by 4 bases, the J end by 3 bases, with 22 bases between. CDR3 size: 18 residues. The CDR3 loop reads CASSYAPSGSQSNQPQHF. As DNA, the CDR3 is TGTGCCAGCAGCTACGCCCCCTCGGGGTCACAGTCCAATCAGCCCCAGCATTTT.

V usage is TRBV29-1 and J usage is TRBJ1-6, with TRBD1 matching 9 bases. The CDR3 consists of 13 residues. The germline V gene encodes CDR1 SQVTM and CDR2 ANQGSEA. Trimming took 4 bases from V and 7 from J; bases not matched to a gene: 2. In DNA, the CDR3 is TGCAGCGTTGCGACAGGGGGAAATTCACCCCTCCACTTT. Its protein is CSVATGGNSPLHF.

This chain links TRBV18 with TRBJ2-5, with TRBD1 matching 7 bases. Germline CDR1 and CDR2: KGHSH and LQKENI. This CDR3 spans 13 amino acids. The trim removed 9 bases at V and 2 bases at J, leaving 6 bases unmatched. CDR3 loop: CASSSRGQETQYF. The CDR3 DNA sequence: TGTGCCAGTTCGAGCAGGGGGCAAGAGACCCAGTACTTC.

The rearrangement uses TRBV4-1 and TRBJ1-4, with D uncertain. Trimming took 5 bases from V and 4 from J, leaving 8 bases between them. Germline values: CDR1 MGHRA, CDR2 YSYEKL. This CDR3 has 13 residues. This chain's CDR3 is CASSYGLNEKLFF. The DNA for the CDR3 is TGCGCCAGCAGCTACGGTCTTAATGAAAAACTGTTTTTT.

This sequence joins TRBV15 and TRBJ2-2; D ambiguous. The CDR3 runs 16 residues. Germline-derived CDR1 and CDR2 are LNHNV and YYDKDF (reference sequence). V was clipped by 5 bases and J by 1 base, with 14 bases between them. The CDR3 DNA reads TGTGCCACCAGCTCTAGAGGTACAAGGAACACCGGGGAGCTGTTTTTT. Amino acid sequence: CATSSRGTRNTGELFF.

A few counts support this clone. Here the CDR3 reads CASSLGPGLIQETQYF. The CDR3 DNA reads TGTGCCAGCAGCCTCGGGCCAGGACTGATCCAAGAGACCCAGTACTTC. This sequence joins TRBV9 and TRBJ2-5, with D possibly TRBD2 on 5 matching bases. Germline CDR1 reads SGDLS; CDR2 reads YYNGEE. CDR3 length: 16 amino acids. V was clipped by 4 bases and J by 1 base, with 17 bases between them.

V and J are TRBV19 and TRBJ2-1; 14 nucleotides line up with TRBD2. CDR1 and CDR2 (germline): LNHDA, SQIVND (reference sequence). Trimming at V came to 7 bases and at J to 8 bases, leaving 7 bases not matched to a gene. CDR3 length equals 15 residues. CDR3 sequence reads: CASTPTSGGAYEQFF. CDR3 DNA sequence: TGTGCCAGTACCCCGACTAGCGGGGGGGCGTATGAGCAGTTCTTC.